The source of this T cell receptor (beta chain) is a study of tissue T cells after allogeneic stem cell transplantation. TCRdb's table, derived via immunoSEQ multiplex PCR, lists solely in-frame clones and lacks some. The repertoire has 20,000 to 25,000 clones, around 70% of them found once; the top ten carry about 0.41%. Whole-study results and caveats: Limitations included a small, clinically heterogeneous cohort and limited sampling depth.

Notes on this clone: Antigen specificity is unknown. These gene names are mouse names. The observed sequence ends 1 residue before the CDR3 terminus, with the missing tail filled in from the germline J gene.

This CDR3 spans 15 amino acids. V dropped 3 bases and J dropped 1; count of bases not matched to a gene: 1. The germline gives CDR1 NSQYPW, CDR2 LRSPGD (reference sequence). Sequenced material: blood. The chain recombines TRBV1 with TRBJ2-1; TRBD1 agrees at 9 bases. The source of this sequence is a female BALB/c mouse in good health. For the strain, the MHC haplotype given is H2-d. The CDR3 here is CTCSAGTGNYAEQFF. CDR3 bases read: TGCACCTGCAGTGCCGGGACAGGGAACTATGCTGAGCAGTTC.